Here is one T cell receptor (beta chain) with its context. These data belong to a study of blood T cell repertoires in COVID-19. TCRdb keeps only in-frame clones here, not all; method: immunoSEQ multiplex PCR. This sample has 300,000 to 350,000 clones; about nine tenths occur once, and the top ten carry 9.9%. V was trimmed by 0 bases and J by 5 bases, leaving 8 bases between them. The CDR3 spans 13 residues. CDR1 is LGHDT and CDR2 is YNNKEL in the germline V gene (reference sequence). This TCR came from a man aged 30 to 45 with COVID-19, enrolled during active disease. The chain has TRBV3-1 (or the pseudogene TRBV3-2) and TRBJ2-7, with a tentative D call TRBD1 (6 bases). The sample consisted of peripheral blood. The CDR3 is CASSQDRGDEQYF. In nucleotides, the CDR3 is TGTGCCAGCAGCCAAGACAGGGGAGACGAGCAGTACTTC.